This record looks at one TCR beta chain sequence and its context. The sample originates from a study of blood T cell repertoires in COVID-19. Trimming pared 5 bases from V and 0 bases from J, leaving 11 bases between. Germline V gene data show CDR1 as MDHEN and CDR2 as SYDVKM. This CDR3 is 15 amino acids long. The table came from immunoSEQ multiplex PCR; TCRdb's copy has only in-frame clones and leaves some out. The table has 200,000 to 250,000 clones, around 85% seen once. V usage is TRBV28 and J usage is TRBJ1-5; D gene uncertain. Sequenced material: PBMCs or T cells enriched from blood (not recorded which). The TCR sequence derives from a woman in her thirties or forties with acute COVID-19. The CDR3 region is CASSPSPGSNQPQHF. The CDR3 DNA reads as TGTGCCAGCAGTCCCTCCCCCGGTAGCAATCAGCCCCAGCATTTT.